Listed below are T cell receptor beta chains from one sample, sequenced in a study of blood T cells in healthy people across ages. A single record per CDR3 protein comes from TCRdb applying MiXCR to the 5' RACE reads. The sample consists of around 650,000 distinct CDR3 sequences, around two fifths of them appearing once. Sequencing used blood. The source of these receptors is a man older than 75 in good health. CDR3s include the opening cysteine and the closing phenylalanine or tryptophan. The order of the fields is clone size, V gene, J gene, D gene, CDR3 protein, CDR3 DNA. D genes are given only for firm matches. Only part of the rows carry a size: once, few, many, or a class if the clone is expanded.

size: .; V: TRBV2; J: TRBJ2-7; D: .; CDR3: CASTLGGTSYEQYF; DNA: TGTGCCAGCACTCTCGGGGGCACAAGCTACGAGCAGTACTTC
size: .; V: TRBV7-9; J: TRBJ2-5; D: .; CDR3: CASSLARGAQETQYF; DNA: TGTGCCAGCAGCTTAGCTCGTGGGGCTCAAGAGACCCAGTACTTC
size: .; V: TRBV28; J: TRBJ1-1; D: .; CDR3: CASSLGGAGNTEAFF; DNA: TGTGCCAGCAGTTTAGGAGGGGCGGGAAACACTGAAGCTTTCTTT
size: .; V: TRBV6-2/TRBV6-3; J: TRBJ1-5; D: .; CDR3: CASMDGWQPQHF; DNA: TGTGCCAGCATGGACGGGTGGCAGCCCCAGCATTTT
size: .; V: TRBV28; J: TRBJ1-6; D: .; CDR3: CASRPQGKWNSPLHF; DNA: TGTGCCAGCAGACCTCAGGGGAAATGGAATTCACCCCTCCACTTT
size: .; V: TRBV20-1; J: TRBJ2-5; D: .; CDR3: CSAATGGVLQETQYF; DNA: TGCAGTGCAGCTACAGGCGGAGTACTGCAAGAGACCCAGTACTTC
size: few; V: TRBV3-1; J: TRBJ1-4; D: TRBD1; CDR3: CASSRTGGEKLFF; DNA: TGTGCCAGCAGCCGGACAGGGGGGGAAAAACTGTTTTTT
size: few; V: TRBV5-1; J: TRBJ2-1; D: .; CDR3: CASSLSGQYNEQFF; DNA: TGCGCCAGCAGCTTGAGTGGACAGTACAATGAGCAGTTCTTC
size: .; V: TRBV4-3; J: TRBJ2-2; D: TRBD1; CDR3: CASSLQDRANTGELFF; DNA: TGCGCCAGCAGCCTCCAAGACAGGGCGAACACCGGGGAGCTGTTTTTT
size: .; V: TRBV11-3; J: TRBJ2-5; D: .; CDR3: CASSSRGGYQETQYF; DNA: TGTGCCAGCAGCTCTCGAGGAGGGTACCAAGAGACCCAGTACTTC
size: few; V: TRBV5-1; J: TRBJ2-7; D: TRBD1; CDR3: CASSPRDREYEQYF; DNA: TGCGCCAGCAGCCCGAGGGACAGGGAATACGAGCAGTACTTC
size: .; V: TRBV7-2; J: TRBJ1-4; D: .; CDR3: CASSSTGLTNEKLFF; DNA: TGTGCCAGCAGCTCAACAGGGCTTACCAATGAAAAACTGTTTTTT
size: .; V: TRBV9; J: TRBJ2-1; D: .; CDR3: CASSVGPRGDEQFF; DNA: TGTGCCAGCAGCGTTGGGCCGAGGGGGGATGAGCAGTTCTTC
size: .; V: TRBV7-2; J: TRBJ2-1; D: .; CDR3: CASSTTSGAYNEQFF; DNA: TGTGCCAGCAGCACGACTAGTGGGGCCTACAATGAGCAGTTCTTC
size: few; V: TRBV2; J: TRBJ1-1; D: TRBD1; CDR3: CASSEAGTVAFF; DNA: TGTGCCAGCAGTGAAGCGGGGACAGTTGCTTTCTTT
size: .; V: TRBV2; J: TRBJ2-5; D: .; CDR3: CASSAQGRGETQYF; DNA: TGTGCCAGCAGTGCGCAGGGTCGAGGAGAGACCCAGTACTTC
size: .; V: TRBV5-1; J: TRBJ1-5; D: .; CDR3: CASSSEGRNQPQHF; DNA: TGCGCCAGCAGCTCCGAGGGTAGAAATCAGCCCCAGCATTTT
size: .; V: TRBV6-2/TRBV6-3; J: TRBJ2-3; D: TRBD2; CDR3: CASSYASPGLGGDTQYF; DNA: TGTGCCAGCAGTTACGCTTCACCGGGACTAGGAGGCGATACGCAGTATTTT
size: .; V: TRBV27; J: TRBJ2-5; D: TRBD2; CDR3: CASSLTLAGLPQYETQYF; DNA: TGTGCCAGCAGTTTAACACTAGCGGGCCTTCCTCAGTACGAGACCCAGTACTTC
size: many; V: TRBV29-1; J: TRBJ2-4; D: TRBD1; CDR3: CSVKTGWEYF; DNA: TGCAGCGTTAAGACAGGGTGGGAGTACTTC
size: few; V: TRBV13; J: TRBJ2-5; D: .; CDR3: CASSPLRGQETQYF; DNA: TGTGCCAGCAGCCCCCTCCGCGGACAAGAGACCCAGTACTTC
size: .; V: TRBV12-3/TRBV12-4; J: TRBJ2-7; D: TRBD2; CDR3: CASSLTSAREQYF; DNA: TGTGCCAGCAGTTTAACTAGCGCGCGCGAGCAGTACTTC
size: few; V: TRBV20-1; J: TRBJ2-7; D: .; CDR3: CSARGQNYEQYF; DNA: TGCAGTGCTAGAGGACAGAACTACGAGCAGTACTTC
size: few; V: TRBV28; J: TRBJ2-1; D: .; CDR3: CASSPLNSYNEQFF; DNA: TGTGCCAGCAGCCCCCTGAACTCCTACAATGAGCAGTTCTTC
size: few; V: TRBV12-3/TRBV12-4; J: TRBJ1-5; D: .; CDR3: CASSYLQGNQPQHF; DNA: TGTGCCAGCAGCTATCTACAGGGCAATCAGCCCCAGCATTTT
size: many; V: TRBV29-1; J: TRBJ2-7; D: TRBD1; CDR3: CSVEGTGYEQYF; DNA: TGCAGCGTTGAAGGGACAGGGTACGAGCAGTACTTC
size: .; V: TRBV18; J: TRBJ1-6; D: .; CDR3: CASSPGRSNSPLHF; DNA: TGTGCCAGCTCACCGGGAAGGAGTAATTCACCCCTCCACTTT
size: many; V: TRBV7-3; J: TRBJ2-7; D: TRBD2; CDR3: CASSIGRGEVYF; DNA: TGTGCCAGCAGCATCGGGCGGGGGGAGGTGTACTTC
size: few; V: TRBV29-1; J: TRBJ2-7; D: .; CDR3: CSVEAEGYEQYF; DNA: TGCAGCGTTGAAGCGGAGGGGTACGAGCAGTACTTC
size: many; V: TRBV20-1; J: TRBJ2-7; D: TRBD2; CDR3: CSATGGRMREQYF; DNA: TGCAGTGCTACGGGCGGGAGAATGCGGGAGCAGTACTTC
size: .; V: TRBV6-6; J: TRBJ2-7; D: .; CDR3: CASSYSTGRYEQYF; DNA: TGTGCCAGCAGTTACTCGACAGGGAGGTACGAGCAGTACTTC
size: once; V: TRBV24-1; J: TRBJ2-3; D: .; CDR3: CATSDGGDTQYF; DNA: TGTGCCACCAGTGACGGAGGGGATACGCAGTATTTT
size: .; V: TRBV7-2; J: TRBJ2-7; D: TRBD2; CDR3: CASTSGTTLPYEQYF; DNA: TGTGCCAGCACCTCCGGGACTACTTTGCCCTACGAGCAGTACTTC
size: .; V: TRBV25-1; J: TRBJ1-6; D: .; CDR3: CASRAVDDSPLHF; DNA: TGTGCCAGCAGGGCCGTTGACGATTCACCCCTCCACTTT
size: .; V: TRBV20-1; J: TRBJ1-5; D: .; CDR3: CSAHLTNSNQPQHF; DNA: TGCAGTGCCCATTTGACAAATAGCAATCAGCCCCAGCATTTT
size: few; V: TRBV29-1; J: TRBJ2-1; D: TRBD1; CDR3: CSAGTGRNNEQFF; DNA: TGCAGCGCCGGGACAGGCCGGAACAATGAGCAGTTCTTC
size: .; V: TRBV3-1; J: TRBJ1-2; D: .; CDR3: CASSQGQGSYGYTF; DNA: TGTGCCAGCAGCCAAGGGCAGGGGAGCTATGGCTACACCTTC
size: many; V: TRBV4-1; J: TRBJ2-1; D: TRBD1; CDR3: CASSQAPGQSSYNEQFF; DNA: TGCGCCAGCAGCCAAGCCCCGGGACAGAGCTCCTACAATGAGCAGTTCTTC
size: .; V: TRBV2; J: TRBJ2-1; D: TRBD2; CDR3: CAGRASGHNEQFF; DNA: TGTGCCGGCAGGGCTAGCGGCCACAATGAGCAGTTCTTC
size: .; V: TRBV6-2/TRBV6-3; J: TRBJ1-1; D: .; CDR3: CASSGTRVSKDTEAFF; DNA: TGTGCCAGCAGTGGGACAAGGGTGAGTAAGGACACTGAAGCTTTCTTT
size: .; V: TRBV4-2; J: TRBJ2-1; D: .; CDR3: CASSQDNRGSYNEQFF; DNA: TGTGCCAGCAGCCAAGATAACCGGGGTTCCTACAATGAGCAGTTCTTC
size: .; V: TRBV4-2; J: TRBJ2-7; D: TRBD2; CDR3: CASSQRPGGLYEQYF; DNA: TGTGCCAGCAGCCAAAGGCCGGGGGGGCTATACGAGCAGTACTTC
size: many; V: TRBV29-1; J: TRBJ2-3; D: .; CDR3: CSVVYTATDTQYF; DNA: TGCAGCGTTGTATACACCGCCACAGATACGCAGTATTTT
size: .; V: TRBV28; J: TRBJ2-1; D: .; CDR3: CTSGGMSRNEQFF; DNA: TGTACCAGCGGTGGTATGTCTCGCAATGAGCAGTTCTTC
size: few; V: TRBV20-1; J: TRBJ2-7; D: .; CDR3: CSARFGQSLGEQYF; DNA: TGCAGTGCTAGATTTGGACAGAGCCTCGGGGAGCAGTACTTC